These 21 T cell receptor beta chains originate from one sample sequenced in a study of technical replicates of blood from four donors. Assay: immunoSEQ multiplex PCR; the TCRdb copy retains only in-frame clones and omits some. The sample comprises approximately 75,000 clones, 97% of which are singletons, and 0.18% rests with the top ten. The sequencing sample was made of T cells isolated from PBMCs. These receptors all come from a human donor in good health.

This clone occurred once. The CDR3 DNA follows: TGTGCCAGCAGCTTTGGCCCTCTTCGGGACAGGGAGGAGGAGACCCAGTACTTC. This sequence encodes CASSFGPLRDREEETQYF. The chain uses TRBV13 and TRBJ2-5; TRBD1 aligns across 9 bases. Trimming took 3 bases from V and 5 from J; bases not matched to a gene: 16. This CDR3 spans 18 amino acids. Germline V gives CDR1 PRHDT, CDR2 FYEKMQ (reference sequence).

The rearrangement joins TRBV7-8 to TRBJ1-1, with TRBD1 matching over 10 bases. V shed 2 bases and J 6 bases; nucleotides not matched to a gene: 6. CDR1 is SGHVS, CDR2 FQNEAQ, per germline. The length of the CDR3 is 15 residues. The CDR3 DNA sequence: TGTGCCAGCAGCTTATTGGACAGGGGGGGGCCTGAAGCTTTCTTT. Amino acids: CASSLLDRGGPEAFF.

The chain combines TRBV5-6 with TRBJ2-1; possible D gene TRBD1, 6 bases. Trimming took off 0 bases at V and 7 bases at J, with 23 bases between the two ends. The germline CDR1 and CDR2 sequences are SGHDT and YYEEEE. This CDR3 has 18 residues. Written as DNA, the CDR3 is TGTGCCAGCAGCTTGGGGGACAACACTAGGCTTTTGACGAATGAGCAGTTCTTC. Translated: CASSLGDNTRLLTNEQFF.

The J gene is TRBJ1-2, the V gene TRBV5-1; possibly TRBD1 for D (6 bases). CDR1 is SGHRS, CDR2 YFSETQ, per germline. The CDR3 runs 15 residues. The V end lost 7 bases, the J end lost 4 bases, and 20 bases lay between the germline ends. CDR3 sequence reads: CASRTIKGGGYGYTF. The CDR3 DNA sequence: TGCGCCAGCCGAACCATTAAAGGGGGTGGCTATGGCTACACCTTC.

The rearrangement links TRBV2 to TRBJ2-1; 9 bases fit TRBD1. The CDR3 is 14 amino acids. CDR1 is SNHLY, CDR2 FYNNEI, per germline. V was clipped by 3 bases and J by 4 bases; unmatched bases: 1. CDR3 sequence: CASSEGTGYNEQFF. The CDR3 nucleotides read TGTGCCAGCAGTGAGGGGACAGGGTACAATGAGCAGTTCTTC.

V and J are TRBV9 and TRBJ2-7; D is undetermined. Germline V gene lookup returns CDR1 SGDLS and CDR2 YYNGEE. V lost 2 bases to trimming and J lost 0 bases, with 9 bases between them. The CDR3 runs to 14 residues. CDR3 residues: CASSVSRSSYEQYF. CDR3 nucleotide sequence: TGTGCCAGCAGCGTTTCTAGAAGCTCCTACGAGCAGTACTTC.

This clone was found a few times. The genes are TRBV5-1 and TRBJ1-1; D gene ambiguous. Germline V gene sequence: CDR1 SGHRS, CDR2 YFSETQ. V lost 4 bases, J lost 0 bases, and 16 bases lay in between. The CDR3 runs 16 residues. The CDR3 nucleotides read TGCGCCAGCAGCCTGGGCCGGAGGAACATGAACACTGAAGCTTTCTTT. It is translated as CASSLGRRNMNTEAFF. Variable domain in full (rest from reference TRBV5-1 and TRBJ1-1): KAGVTQTPRYLIKTRGQQVTLSCSPISGHRSVSWYQQTPGQGLQFLFEYFSETQRNKGNFPGRFSGRQFSNSRSEMNVSTLELGDSALYLCASSLGRRNMNTEAFFGQGTRLTVV.

This chain uses TRBV11-2 with TRBJ2-5; TRBD2 aligns across 9 bases. V lost 2 bases and J lost 0; bases outside the gene matches: 7. There are 17 residues in the CDR3. Germline CDR1 reads SGHAT; CDR2 reads FQNNGV. DNA for the CDR3: TGTGCCAGCAGCTTACAGCGGGGGGCCCCCAACCAAGAGACCCAGTACTTC. It encodes CASSLQRGAPNQETQYF. Complete variable domain (other parts from reference TRBV11-2 and TRBJ2-5): EAGVAQSPRYKIIEKRQSVAFWCNPISGHATLYWYQQILGQGPKLLIQFQNNGVVDDSQLPKDRFSAERLKGVDSTLKIQPAKLEDSAVYLCASSLQRGAPNQETQYFGPGTRLLVL.

V is TRBV7-7 and J is TRBJ2-1; D gene unclear. This CDR3 has 13 amino acids. The V gene lost 3 bases and the J gene lost 5 bases, with 8 bases spanning the gap. Germline V gene sequence: CDR1 SSHAT, CDR2 FNYEAQ (reference sequence). The CDR3 region is CASSFYENNEQFF. The CDR3 coding sequence is TGTGCCAGCAGCTTCTACGAGAACAATGAGCAGTTCTTC.

The V and J genes are TRBV10-1 and TRBJ2-7, with TRBD1 identical over 9 bases. This CDR3 contains 17 residues. Germline V gives CDR1 WNHNN, CDR2 SYGVQD (reference sequence). Trimming cost V 4 bases and J 2 bases; bases outside gene matches: 12. DNA of the CDR3: TGCGCCAGCAGTGGGGGGACCGGGACAGGGAGAACCTACGAGCAGTACTTC. Protein sequence: CASSGGTGTGRTYEQYF.

The chain joins TRBV28 to TRBJ1-5; D is unclear. The germline V and J ends were trimmed by 4 bases and 8 bases, with 12 bases remaining between them. Germline V CDR1 and CDR2: MDHEN, SYDVKM. This CDR3 spans 13 amino acids. The CDR3 reads CASSSSNRKPQHF. CDR3 DNA: TGTGCCAGCAGTTCTTCAAACAGAAAGCCCCAGCATTTT.

This clone was recorded only once. The chain combines TRBV21-1 with TRBJ1-1; the table's D call, TRBD1, has no DNA check behind it. TRBV21-1 is recorded as a pseudogene. This CDR3 is 13 amino acids long. In nucleotides, the CDR3 is TGCGCCGCAATCCAGGCAGAAAACACTGAAGCTTTCTTT. Protein product: CAAIQAENTEAFF.

The chain carries TRBV28 and TRBJ1-1; D not resolved. The V end was cut by 6 bases, the J end by 5 bases, with 16 bases between. The CDR3 is 14 amino acids. Germline V CDR1 and CDR2: MDHEN, SYDVKM. The CDR3 reads CASSLDSGATEAFF. DNA for the CDR3: TGTGCCAGCAGCTTGGACTCGGGCGCGACTGAAGCTTTCTTT.

J is TRBJ1-2 and V is TRBV27; 7 bases line up with TRBD1. Germline V gene data show CDR1 as MNHEY and CDR2 as SMNVEV (reference sequence). The length of the CDR3 is 15 residues. The ends lost 4 bases at V and 4 bases at J; junction bases unmatched: 9. The CDR3 DNA sequence: TGTGCCAGCAGTTCGACTCCCGGGACAGCCTATGGCTACACCTTC. Amino acids: CASSSTPGTAYGYTF.

The chain is built from TRBV7-2 and TRBJ1-6; D is undetermined. V was pared by 5 bases and J by 7 bases, with 9 bases between. Germline assignment: CDR1 SGHTA and CDR2 FQGNSA. This CDR3 is built from 13 residues. DNA for the CDR3: TGTGCCAGCAGCCTTCTACAGAATTCACCCCTCCACTTT. Residues: CASSLLQNSPLHF.

V gene TRBV23-1 combines with J gene TRBJ1-6, with 9 positions matching TRBD1. TRBV23-1 is an open reading frame, and its role is uncertain. J lost 3 bases, V lost 8 bases, and 2 bases had no gene match. The CDR3 contains 14 residues. The CDR3 sequence: CASGQGHYNSPLHF. DNA of the CDR3: TGCGCCAGCGGACAGGGGCACTATAATTCACCCCTCCACTTT.

V usage is TRBV4-1 and J usage is TRBJ2-5, with 9 positions matching TRBD2. CDR1 MGHRA and CDR2 YSYEKL come from the germline V gene. The ends lost 3 bases at V and 2 bases at J; junction bases unmatched: 7. The CDR3 runs 16 residues. Here the CDR3 reads CASSQASGNSQETQYF. The CDR3 DNA follows: TGCGCCAGCAGCCAGGCTAGCGGGAACTCACAAGAGACCCAGTACTTC.

The rearrangement links TRBV7-9 to TRBJ1-1; D unresolved. Between the trimmed V and J ends, which lost 4 bases and 0 bases, there was a span of 9 bases. CDR1 is SEHNR and CDR2 is FQNEAQ in the germline V gene (reference sequence). This CDR3 has 14 amino acids. CDR3 DNA: TGTGCCAGCAGCTCCCGACTCATGAACACTGAAGCTTTCTTT. It encodes CASSSRLMNTEAFF.

V gene TRBV7-8 combines with J gene TRBJ2-2; D gene unclear. Germline lookup yields CDR1 SGHVS and CDR2 FQNEAQ. The CDR3 contains 11 residues. V lost 5 bases, J lost 7 bases, and 5 bases lay in between. The CDR3 here is CASSVSGELFF. Written as DNA, the CDR3 is TGTGCCAGCAGCGTCAGCGGGGAGCTGTTTTTT. Together with reference TRBV7-8 and TRBJ2-2, the CDR3 gives the full variable domain: GAGVSQSPRYKVAKRGQDVALRCDPISGHVSLFWYQQALGQGPEFLTYFQNEAQLDKSGLPSDRFFAERPEGSVSTLKIQRTQQEDSAVYLCASSVSGELFFGEGSRLTVL.

The chain couples TRBV4-1 to TRBJ1-1; D gene ambiguous. Germline V lookup: CDR1 MGHRA, CDR2 YSYEKL. The CDR3 has 15 amino acids. Trimming shortened V by 6 bases and J by 6 bases, and 20 bases separated the two germline ends. The DNA for the CDR3 is TGCGCCAGCAGGCCCACCTGGTCGGGGATGGCTGAAGCTTTCTTT. Translation: CASRPTWSGMAEAFF.

A remark on this clone: This CDR3 is also generated by other DNA sequences in the sample. This chain links TRBV7-9 with TRBJ2-7, with 7 bases aligning to TRBD1. Unmatched junction bases numbered 2, after V lost 3 bases and J lost 3 bases. Germline V CDR1 and CDR2: SEHNR, FQNEAQ (reference sequence). The CDR3 has 13 amino acids. CDR3 region: CASSLGQLYEQYF. CDR3 bases: TGTGCCAGCAGCTTGGGACAGCTCTACGAGCAGTACTTC.